The TCR beta chain under discussion was sequenced for a study of control samples from healthy donors and cancer patients. Germline CDR1 WNHNN, CDR2 SYGVQD (reference sequence). V shed 2 bases and J 4 bases; nucleotides not matched to a gene: 3. This CDR3 is built from 15 residues. A single count supports this clone. This table comes from immunoSEQ multiplex PCR, and its TCRdb copy is limited to in-frame clones, with some not included. The sample holds some 130,000 clones; roughly 92% are singletons and the top ten take 5.5% to 7%. The material sequenced was blood. The origin of this receptor is a young man in good health. This chain links TRBV10-1 with TRBJ1-3, with 9 positions matching TRBD1. CDR3 DNA: TGCGCCAGCAGTGAGGCCGGACAGGGGGGAAACACCATATATTTT. Encoded protein: CASSEAGQGGNTIYF.